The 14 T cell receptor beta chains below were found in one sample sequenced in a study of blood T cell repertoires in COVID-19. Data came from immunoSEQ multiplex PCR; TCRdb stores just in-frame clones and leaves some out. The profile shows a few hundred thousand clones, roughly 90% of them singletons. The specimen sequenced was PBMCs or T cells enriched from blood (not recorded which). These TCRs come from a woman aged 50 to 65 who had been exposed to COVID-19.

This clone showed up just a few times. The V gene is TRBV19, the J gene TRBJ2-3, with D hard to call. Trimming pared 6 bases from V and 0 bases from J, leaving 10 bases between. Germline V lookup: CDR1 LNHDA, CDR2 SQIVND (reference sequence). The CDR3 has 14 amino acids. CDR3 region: CASSVTYSTDTQYF. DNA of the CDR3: TGTGCCAGTAGCGTAACCTATAGCACAGATACGCAGTATTTT.

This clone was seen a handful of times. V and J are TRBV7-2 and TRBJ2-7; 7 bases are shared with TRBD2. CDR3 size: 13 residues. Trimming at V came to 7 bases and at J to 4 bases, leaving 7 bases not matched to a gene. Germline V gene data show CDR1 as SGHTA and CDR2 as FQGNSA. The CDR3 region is CASTQQRGYEQYF. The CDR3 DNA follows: TGTGCCAGCACCCAGCAGCGGGGTTACGAGCAGTACTTC.

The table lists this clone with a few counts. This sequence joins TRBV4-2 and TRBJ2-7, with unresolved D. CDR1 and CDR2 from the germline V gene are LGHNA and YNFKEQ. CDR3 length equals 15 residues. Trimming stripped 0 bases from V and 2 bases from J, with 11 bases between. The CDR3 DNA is TGTGCCAGCAGCCAAGACCCCTACTCTACCTACGAGCAGTACTTC. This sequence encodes CASSQDPYSTYEQYF.

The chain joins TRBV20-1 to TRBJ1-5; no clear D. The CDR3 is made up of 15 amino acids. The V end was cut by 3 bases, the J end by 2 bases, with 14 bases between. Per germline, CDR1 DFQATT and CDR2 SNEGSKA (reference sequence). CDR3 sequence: CSASNPGQGNQPQHF. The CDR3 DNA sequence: TGCAGTGCTAGTAACCCCGGCCAGGGCAATCAGCCCCAGCATTTT.

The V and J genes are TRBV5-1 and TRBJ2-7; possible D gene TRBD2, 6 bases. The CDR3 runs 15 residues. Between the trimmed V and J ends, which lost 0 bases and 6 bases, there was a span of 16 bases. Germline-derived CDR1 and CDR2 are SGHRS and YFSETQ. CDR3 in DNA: TGCGCCAGCAGCTTGGATGCCAGGGAGGAATCCGAGCAGTACTTC. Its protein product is CASSLDAREESEQYF.

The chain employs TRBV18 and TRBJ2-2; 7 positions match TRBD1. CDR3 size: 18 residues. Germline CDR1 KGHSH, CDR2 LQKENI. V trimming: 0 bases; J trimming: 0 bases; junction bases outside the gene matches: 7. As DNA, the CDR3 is TGTGCCAGCTCACCACCGGGACAGCTCCTAGCGAACACCGGGGAGCTGTTTTTT. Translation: CASSPPGQLLANTGELFF.

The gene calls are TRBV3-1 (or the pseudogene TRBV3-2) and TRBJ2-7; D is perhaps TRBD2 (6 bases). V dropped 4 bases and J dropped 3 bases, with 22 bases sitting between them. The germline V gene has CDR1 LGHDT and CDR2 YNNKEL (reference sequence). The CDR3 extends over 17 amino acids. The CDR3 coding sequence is TGTGCCAGCAGCCTCCTTATGGGGGGATTATCGGGCTACGAGCAGTACTTC. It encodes CASSLLMGGLSGYEQYF.

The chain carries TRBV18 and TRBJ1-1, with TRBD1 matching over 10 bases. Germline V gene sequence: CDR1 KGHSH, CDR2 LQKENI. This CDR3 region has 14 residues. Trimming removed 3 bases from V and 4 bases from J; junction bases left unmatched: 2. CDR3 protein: CASSPGQGRTEAFF. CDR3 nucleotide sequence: TGTGCCAGCTCACCGGGACAGGGGCGCACTGAAGCTTTCTTT.

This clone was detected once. Written as DNA, the CDR3 is TGTGCCAGCAGTGAAACAGGTCCTCCCGGGGAGCTGTTTTTT. This encodes CASSETGPPGELFF. The J gene is TRBJ2-2, the V gene TRBV6-1, with a tentative D call TRBD1 (5 bases). Germline V gene lookup returns CDR1 MNHNS and CDR2 SASEGT. V was trimmed by 2 bases and J by 6 bases, leaving 10 bases between them. This CDR3 region has 14 residues.

CDR3 loop: CASSPPRQGAKVDTEAFF. The CDR3 DNA reads as TGTGCCAGCTCACCACCCAGACAGGGGGCGAAAGTAGACACTGAAGCTTTCTTT. The chain is built from TRBV18 and TRBJ1-1; 10 nucleotides line up with TRBD1. V shed 0 bases, J shed 3 bases, and the junction held 10 bases outside the gene matches. CDR1 and CDR2 (germline): KGHSH, LQKENI. This CDR3 is 18 amino acids long.

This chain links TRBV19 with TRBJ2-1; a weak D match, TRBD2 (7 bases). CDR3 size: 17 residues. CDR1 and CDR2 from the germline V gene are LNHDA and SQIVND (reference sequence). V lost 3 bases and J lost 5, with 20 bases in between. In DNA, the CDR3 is TGTGCCAGTAGTATGGTTTATGGGGGGGGCCTGGACAATGAGCAGTTCTTC. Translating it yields CASSMVYGGGLDNEQFF.

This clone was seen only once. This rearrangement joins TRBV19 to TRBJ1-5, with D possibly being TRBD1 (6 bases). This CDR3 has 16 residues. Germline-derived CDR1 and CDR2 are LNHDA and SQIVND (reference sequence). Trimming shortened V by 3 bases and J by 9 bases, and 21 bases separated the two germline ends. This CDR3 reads CASSIKGPTGLLPQHF. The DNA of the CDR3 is TGTGCCAGTAGTATTAAGGGCCCGACAGGATTACTGCCCCAGCATTTT.

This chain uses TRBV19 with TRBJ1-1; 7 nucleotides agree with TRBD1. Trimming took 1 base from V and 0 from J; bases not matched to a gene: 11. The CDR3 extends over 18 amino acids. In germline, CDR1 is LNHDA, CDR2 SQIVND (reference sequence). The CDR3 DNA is TGTGCCAGTAGTATAGCCAAATACAAGGGACAGATGAACACTGAAGCTTTCTTT. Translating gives CASSIAKYKGQMNTEAFF.

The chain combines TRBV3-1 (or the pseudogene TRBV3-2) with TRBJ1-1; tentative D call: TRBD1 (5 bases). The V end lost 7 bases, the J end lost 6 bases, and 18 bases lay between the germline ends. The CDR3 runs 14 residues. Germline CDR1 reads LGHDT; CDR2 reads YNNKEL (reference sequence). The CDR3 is CASTTPPKGSEAFF. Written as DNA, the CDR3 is TGTGCCAGCACCACCCCCCCGAAGGGGTCTGAAGCTTTCTTT.